One and the same sample provided the 13 T cell receptor beta chains below, sequenced in a study of OX40 agonist ivuxolimab in advanced cancers. TCRdb's copy holds only in-frame clones and misses some; the assay was immunoSEQ multiplex PCR. The sample has about 74,000 clones; roughly 84% are singletons. The source was CD4+ or CD8+ T cells sorted from blood, collected in a trial of the OX40 agonist ivuxolimab. The receptors were gathered from an adult with an advanced solid tumor such as melanoma, head and neck, liver or kidney cancer.

CDR3 DNA: TGTGCCTGGAGTCGGCGGTGGGCCCGACTCAACTATGGCTACACCTTC. It specifies CAWSRRWARLNYGYTF. V gene TRBV30 combines with J gene TRBJ1-2, with D uncertain. Per germline, CDR1 GTSNPN and CDR2 SVGIG (reference sequence). The CDR3 spans 16 residues. V was clipped by 2 bases and J by 2 bases, with 18 bases between them.

The chain uses TRBV2 and TRBJ2-5; 9 nucleotides match TRBD2. The CDR3 covers 15 residues. The germline gives CDR1 SNHLY, CDR2 FYNNEI. The ends lost 8 bases at V and 3 bases at J; junction bases unmatched: 10. CDR3 in amino acids: CASRGELAGKETQYF. In DNA form, the CDR3 reads TGTGCCAGCCGTGGGGAACTAGCGGGCAAAGAGACCCAGTACTTC.

This CDR3 is CASSYSRQIHGEKLFF. The CDR3, as DNA: TGTGCCAGCAGTTACTCGAGACAGATCCACGGGGAAAAACTGTTTTTT. The chain couples TRBV6-6 to TRBJ1-4; TRBD1 might be the D (5 bases). Germline CDR1 MNHNY, CDR2 SVGAGI (reference sequence). The CDR3 has 16 residues. V dropped 0 bases and J dropped 8 bases, with 16 bases sitting between them.

V usage is TRBV5-6 and J usage is TRBJ1-5; D remains unclear. The CDR3 consists of 14 residues. Germline loops: CDR1 SGHDT, CDR2 YYEEEE. V lost 0 bases to trimming and J lost 7 bases, with 11 bases between them. The CDR3 region is CASSLEGIGQPQHF. CDR3 in DNA: TGTGCCAGCAGCTTGGAAGGGATTGGGCAGCCCCAGCATTTT.

CDR3 sequence: CASGMGQGADEQFF. For the CDR3, the DNA is TGTGCTAGTGGTATGGGACAGGGGGCGGATGAGCAGTTCTTC. The V and J genes are TRBV12-5 and TRBJ2-1; 12 nucleotides line up with TRBD1. V lost 5 bases to trimming and J lost 8 bases; unmatched junction nucleotides: 4. Germline-derived CDR1 and CDR2 are LGHNT and FRNRAP. The CDR3 sequence is 14 residues long.

This sequence joins TRBV5-1 and TRBJ1-4, with 8 bases aligning to TRBD1. Germline trimming cut 4 bases from V and 10 bases from J; bases unmatched to any gene: 9. This CDR3 is built from 14 residues. Germline CDR1 reads SGHRS; CDR2 reads YFSETQ. CDR3 bases: TGCGCCAGCAGCGAAGACAGGGGCCCCGGAAAACTGTTTTTT. As protein: CASSEDRGPGKLFF.

This clone has only a few counts. This chain links TRBV28 with TRBJ1-5, with D possibly being TRBD1 (6 bases). This CDR3 contains 15 residues. Trimming left V 7 bases short and J 0 bases short, with 13 bases between. The germline V gene encodes CDR1 MDHEN and CDR2 SYDVKM. In nucleotides, the CDR3 is TGTGCCAGCACTTCACAGGGCTATAGCAATCAGCCCCAGCATTTT. It encodes CASTSQGYSNQPQHF.

This chain links TRBV7-3 with TRBJ2-2; 7 positions agree with TRBD1. Trimming removed 4 bases from V and 1 base from J; junction bases left unmatched: 6. Germline loops: CDR1 SGHTA, CDR2 FQGTGA. This CDR3 spans 16 amino acids. The CDR3 bases are TGTGCCAGCAGCTCCCGACAGGGTTTGAACACCGGGGAGCTGTTTTTT. Residues: CASSSRQGLNTGELFF. The variable domain in full, completed from reference TRBV7-3 and TRBJ2-2, reads GAGVSQTPSNKVTEKGKYVELRCDPISGHTALYWYRQSLGQGPEFLIYFQGTGAADDSGLPNDRFFAVRPEGSVSTLKIQRTERGDSAVYLCASSSRQGLNTGELFFGEGSRLTVL.

The chain recombines TRBV19 with TRBJ2-5; 8 positions match TRBD2. The CDR3 is 15 amino acids. Germline V lookup: CDR1 LNHDA, CDR2 SQIVND (reference sequence). The V gene end was trimmed by 5 bases and the J gene end by 5 bases; junction bases not matched to a gene: 10. The CDR3 spells CASSSSGRIRETQYF. The CDR3 DNA reads TGTGCCAGTAGTTCAAGCGGGAGAATCCGGGAGACCCAGTACTTC.

The chain uses TRBV19 and TRBJ2-2, with a weak D call TRBD1 (5 bases). Germline-derived CDR1 and CDR2 are LNHDA and SQIVND (reference sequence). The V gene lost 4 bases and the J gene lost 0 bases, with 12 bases spanning the gap. The CDR3 is 16 residues long. The CDR3 is CASSRWTSTNTGELFF. The CDR3 DNA sequence: TGTGCCAGTAGTAGATGGACATCCACGAACACCGGGGAGCTGTTTTTT. Looking up the rest from reference TRBV19 and TRBJ2-2 gives the full variable domain: DGGITQSPKYLFRKEGQNVTLSCEQNLNHDAMYWYRQDPGQGLRLIYYSQIVNDFQKGDIAEGYSVSREKKESFPLTVTSAQKNPTAFYLCASSRWTSTNTGELFFGEGSRLTVL.

This clone was observed a single time. The rearrangement uses TRBV28 and TRBJ1-5, with D tentatively TRBD1 (5 bases). CDR1 and CDR2 (germline): MDHEN, SYDVKM. Trimming cost V 6 bases and J 2 bases, with 11 bases left between them. The CDR3 is made up of 14 amino acids. The CDR3, as DNA: TGTGCCAGCAGACAGGTGCCTGGCAATCAGCCCCAGCATTTT. Translation gives CASRQVPGNQPQHF.

The rearrangement joins TRBV12-5 to TRBJ2-7; 9 bases are a match to TRBD2. Losses at the gene ends were 4 bases for V and 1 base for J; bases not matched to a gene: 20. The CDR3 spans 20 residues. Germline CDR1 LGHNT, CDR2 FRNRAP. The CDR3 DNA follows: TGTGCTAGTGGTTGGCCTTCTGTCCAACCGGGACTAGCCCCTTCCTACGAGCAGTACTTC. This encodes CASGWPSVQPGLAPSYEQYF.

The rearrangement joins TRBV9 to TRBJ2-5; D might be TRBD2 (6 bases). The CDR3 runs 16 residues. Germline CDR1 SGDLS, CDR2 YYNGEE. The germline V and J ends were trimmed by 4 bases and 0 bases, with 16 bases remaining between them. The DNA for the CDR3 is TGTGCCAGCAGCCCCACCGGGACTGTCTACCAAGAGACCCAGTACTTC. This encodes CASSPTGTVYQETQYF.